A single sample is the source of the 19 T cell receptor beta chains below, sequenced in a study of blood T cell repertoires in COVID-19. Assay used: immunoSEQ multiplex PCR; TCRdb lists only in-frame clones, some missing. Counted here are around 360,000 clones, roughly 87% occurring once; the ten biggest clones make up around 3%. The sequencing sample was made of PBMCs or T cells enriched from blood (not recorded which). These receptors were collected from a woman between 25 and 40 years old who had recovered from COVID-19.

The chain is built from TRBV5-1 and TRBJ1-4; possibly TRBD1 for D (5 bases). Trimming cost V 0 bases and J 0 bases, with 6 bases left between them. Per the germline V gene, CDR1 is SGHRS and CDR2 is YFSETQ. The CDR3 has 15 amino acids. CDR3 region: CASSLGGATNEKLFF. For the CDR3, the DNA is TGCGCCAGCAGCTTGGGGGGCGCAACTAATGAAAAACTGTTTTTT.

V and J are TRBV24-1 and TRBJ1-5; 9 nucleotides agree with TRBD1. Germline loops: CDR1 KGHDR, CDR2 SFDVKD. V was clipped by 7 bases and J by 2 bases; unmatched bases: 8. This CDR3 is 16 amino acids long. CDR3 in DNA: TGTGCCACCAGAACAGGGGGCGATACAGGCAATCAGCCCCAGCATTTT. It specifies CATRTGGDTGNQPQHF.

This clone was counted once. This chain joins TRBV5-1 and TRBJ2-2, with no clear D. This CDR3 has 13 residues. Looked up from germline, CDR1 is SGHRS and CDR2 is YFSETQ. The V gene lost 0 bases and the J gene lost 5 bases, with 5 bases spanning the gap. DNA for the CDR3: TGCGCCAGCAGCTTGGCAGTGACCGGGGAGCTGTTTTTT. This sequence encodes CASSLAVTGELFF.

This clone was counted only a few times. This chain links TRBV6-1 with TRBJ2-7; weak D call: TRBD1 (6 bases). Per germline, CDR1 MNHNS and CDR2 SASEGT. Deletions cut 4 bases from V and 1 base from J, with 23 bases between. The CDR3 is 18 amino acids. CDR3 sequence (DNA): TGTGCCAGCAGTGCCCTTCCAGGCGGACAGTCCAAATCCTACGAGCAGTACTTC. It translates to CASSALPGGQSKSYEQYF.

This chain joins TRBV7-2 and TRBJ1-2; D not resolved. With 1 base removed from V and 7 bases from J, the gap between germline ends came to 13 bases. This CDR3 is 14 amino acids long. Germline V gene lookup returns CDR1 SGHTA and CDR2 FQGNSA. The CDR3 spells CASSLEVGSRGYTF. CDR3 bases: TGTGCCAGCAGCTTAGAGGTAGGGAGCCGTGGCTACACCTTC.

The chain is built from TRBV4-1 and TRBJ2-7; TRBD1 agrees at 8 bases. CDR1 is MGHRA, CDR2 YSYEKL, per germline. Trimming at V came to 1 base and at J to 2 bases, leaving 7 bases not matched to a gene. The CDR3 loop spans 16 amino acids. The CDR3 nucleotides read TGCGCCAGCAGCCAAGTGGTTGGGACAGGAACCTACGAGCAGTACTTC. Translated, it gives CASSQVVGTGTYEQYF.

The rearrangement joins TRBV5-6 to TRBJ2-7, with 7 nucleotides matching TRBD1. This CDR3 contains 15 residues. Germline CDR1 SGHDT, CDR2 YYEEEE. The V segment lost 0 bases and the J segment 3 bases; nucleotides outside the gene matches: 6. The CDR3 sequence: CASSLGTGDIYEQYF. The CDR3 DNA reads as TGTGCCAGCAGCTTGGGGACAGGTGATATCTACGAGCAGTACTTC.

This chain joins TRBV5-1 and TRBJ1-2; D is unresolved. V lost 0 bases and J 0 bases, leaving 12 bases between the germline ends. In germline, CDR1 is SGHRS, CDR2 YFSETQ. The CDR3 runs 16 residues. Here the CDR3 reads CASSLAGGGTNYGYTF. In DNA, the CDR3 is TGCGCCAGCAGCTTGGCCGGAGGCGGAACTAACTATGGCTACACCTTC. Full variable domain (remainder filled in from reference TRBV5-1 and TRBJ1-2): KAGVTQTPRYLIKTRGQQVTLSCSPISGHRSVSWYQQTPGQGLQFLFEYFSETQRNKGNFPGRFSGRQFSNSRSEMNVSTLELGDSALYLCASSLAGGGTNYGYTFGSGTRLTVV.

In this sample, this clone turned up once. The chain links TRBV3-1 (or the pseudogene TRBV3-2) to TRBJ2-3, with 10 bases identical to TRBD2. Germline V gene lookup returns CDR1 LGHDT and CDR2 YNNKEL (reference sequence). With 1 base clipped from V and 4 bases from J, the junction kept 8 bases outside the gene matches. The CDR3 contains 17 residues. This CDR3 is CASSQGVLAGFSDTQYF. Here the CDR3 DNA reads TGTGCCAGCAGCCAAGGGGTACTAGCGGGGTTCTCAGATACGCAGTATTTT.

The chain combines TRBV28 with TRBJ2-4; maybe TRBD2 (6 bases). The germline gives CDR1 MDHEN, CDR2 SYDVKM. The CDR3 spans 15 residues. V shed 2 bases and J shed 1 base, with 9 bases lying between them. DNA of the CDR3: TGTGCCAGCAGTTTAGGCGGGACGGCCAAAAACATTCAGTACTTC. This translates into CASSLGGTAKNIQYF.

The rearrangement uses TRBV10-3 and TRBJ1-5; 9 bases align to TRBD1. With 7 bases clipped from V and 3 bases from J, the junction kept 7 bases outside the gene matches. This CDR3 has 15 amino acids. CDR1 and CDR2 (germline): ENHRY, SYGVKD. This CDR3 reads CAITGTGRNNQPQHF. The DNA for the CDR3 is TGTGCCATCACCGGGACAGGGCGGAACAATCAGCCCCAGCATTTT.

The chain combines TRBV28 with TRBJ1-2; D gene ambiguous. Trimming stripped 6 bases from V and 6 bases from J, with 8 bases between. Germline V gives CDR1 MDHEN, CDR2 SYDVKM. The CDR3 spans 11 residues. The CDR3: CASSTENGYTF. The CDR3 DNA sequence: TGTGCCAGCAGCACAGAAAATGGCTACACCTTC.

Points on this clone: Other DNA sequences in this sample translate to the same CDR3. The chain links TRBV5-1 to TRBJ2-7; D is possibly TRBD1 (7 bases). The germline V gene encodes CDR1 SGHRS and CDR2 YFSETQ. The CDR3 contains 14 residues. V was trimmed by 0 bases and J by 5 bases, leaving 12 bases between them. The CDR3 region has the DNA TGCGCCAGCAGCTTGGGGCAGGGGGGAAACGAGCAGTACTTC. Its protein product is CASSLGQGGNEQYF.

This chain uses TRBV21-1 with TRBJ1-5. TRBV21-1 constitutes a pseudogene. CDR3 length: 16 residues. For the CDR3, the DNA is TGTGCCAGCCCCTCCGGAGGGAAGGTTAGCAATCAGCCCCAGCATTTT. This codes for CASPSGGKVSNQPQHF.

V gene TRBV25-1 combines with J gene TRBJ2-7; 10 bases agree with TRBD1. The germline V gene has CDR1 MGHDK and CDR2 SYGVNS. V dropped 5 bases and J dropped 3; count of bases not matched to a gene: 10. This CDR3 comprises 16 residues. The CDR3 sequence: CASSLLAGTGDYEQYF. CDR3 in DNA: TGTGCCAGCAGTCTACTAGCCGGGACAGGGGACTACGAGCAGTACTTC.

In its sample, this clone was seen once. The rearrangement joins TRBV6-5 to TRBJ2-1, with a possible D match to TRBD2 (6 bases). Trimming cost V 8 bases and J 1 base, with 15 bases left between them. This CDR3 contains 15 residues. Per the germline V gene, CDR1 is MNHEY and CDR2 is SVGAGI. The CDR3 bases are TGTGCCAGCCTTATAGCGGCAATTTCCTACAATGAGCAGTTCTTC. Translation gives CASLIAAISYNEQFF.

This rearrangement joins TRBV5-6 to TRBJ2-6; TRBD1 agrees at 7 bases. CDR1 is SGHDT, CDR2 YYEEEE, per germline. The CDR3 loop spans 17 amino acids. V was pared by 2 bases and J by 0 bases, with 5 bases of the junction left unmatched. CDR3 DNA: TGTGCCAGCAGCTTACAGGGGCAAAGCTCTGGGGCCAACGTCCTGACTTTC. This translates into CASSLQGQSSGANVLTF.

The chain has TRBV28 and TRBJ2-1, with D maybe TRBD2 (5 bases). Trimming cost V 5 bases and J 10 bases, with 9 bases left between them. CDR1 is MDHEN, CDR2 SYDVKM, per germline. The CDR3 is 11 amino acids. In nucleotides, the CDR3 is TGTGCCAGCAGTGGGGAGACAGAGCAGTTCTTC. This gives the protein CASSGETEQFF.

Worth noting for this clone: This sample includes further DNA sequences coding for the same CDR3. This chain links TRBV6-5 with TRBJ1-6; D is unclear. V lost 3 bases and J lost 0, with 6 bases in between. This CDR3 region has 15 residues. CDR1 and CDR2 (germline): MNHEY, SVGAGI. CDR3 amino acids: CASSYGSSYNSPLHF. In DNA, the CDR3 is TGTGCCAGCAGTTATGGGAGCTCCTATAATTCACCCCTCCACTTT.